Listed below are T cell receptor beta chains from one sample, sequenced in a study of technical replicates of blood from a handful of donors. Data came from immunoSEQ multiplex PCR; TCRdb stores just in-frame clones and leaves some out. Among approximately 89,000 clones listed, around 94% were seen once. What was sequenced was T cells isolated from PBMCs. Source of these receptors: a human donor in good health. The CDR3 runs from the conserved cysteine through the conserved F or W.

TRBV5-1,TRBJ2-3,CASSLEGQPSTDTQYF
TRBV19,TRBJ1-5,CATLPPGLQPQHF
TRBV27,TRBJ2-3,CASSSPQFGGENTDTQYF
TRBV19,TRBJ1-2,CASSPDQIYGYTF
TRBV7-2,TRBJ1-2,CASSPQQGASYGYTF
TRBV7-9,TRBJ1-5,CASSPGGQGGQPQHF
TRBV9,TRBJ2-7,CASSARLADYEQYF
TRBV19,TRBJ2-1,CATIPSASSYNEQFF
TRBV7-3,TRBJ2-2,CASSWTGGLNTGELFF
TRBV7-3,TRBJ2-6,CASSLPAGANVLTF
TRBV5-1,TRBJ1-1,CASSARQGSGTEAFF
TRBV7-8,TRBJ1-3,CASSTGTGTGNTIYF
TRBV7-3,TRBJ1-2,CASSLTRTGSRGYTF
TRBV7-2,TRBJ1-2,CASSFAGRNGYTF
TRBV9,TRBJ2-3,CASSVAGIIDTQYF
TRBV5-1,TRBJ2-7,CASNSVWEDYEQYF
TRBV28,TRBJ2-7,CASSARDLIRQYF
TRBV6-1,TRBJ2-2,CASTNGQQTGELFF
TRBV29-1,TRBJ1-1,CSALVGGAEAFF
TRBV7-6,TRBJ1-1,CATTPGGNTEAFF
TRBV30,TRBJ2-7,CAWSVNGRSWEQYF
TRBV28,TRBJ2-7,CATGITSGIDEQYF
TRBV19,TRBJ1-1,CASSILGEKNTEAFF
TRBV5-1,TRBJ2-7,CASSKTIQGVISYEQYF
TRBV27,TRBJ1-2,CASRSRDSTGYTF
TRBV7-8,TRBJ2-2,CASSLAVLLAGGETGELFF
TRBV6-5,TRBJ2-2,CASSYDSGTGELFF
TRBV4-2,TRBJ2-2,CASSHSGGQGVGELFF
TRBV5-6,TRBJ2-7,CASSLSTSGGEQYF
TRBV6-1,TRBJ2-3,CASSEDSKVTDTQYF
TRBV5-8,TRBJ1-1,CASNHGQGANSYPEAFF
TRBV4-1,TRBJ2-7,CASSQTGTYEQYF
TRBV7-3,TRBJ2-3,CASSATRTDTQYF
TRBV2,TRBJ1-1,CASSFGGGTEAFF
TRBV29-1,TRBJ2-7,CSVAGTYEQYF
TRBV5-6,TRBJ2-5,CASSSTGNVLETQYF
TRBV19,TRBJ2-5,CASSPGTGGQETQYF
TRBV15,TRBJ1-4,CATSRDRDSTNEKLFF